This T cell receptor (beta chain) appears in the sequencing data of a study of shared clonotypes between healthy human individuals. The authors distributed each subset's genomic DNA evenly over several immunoSEQ plates. Only in-frame clones appear in the TCRdb table, and some are missing; sequencing was by immunoSEQ multiplex PCR. The repertoire consists of over 2 million clones, with about 95% occurring once and the leading ten covering 1.1%. Comments on this clone: Its antigen is not identified.

Positive CCR7 selection of CD45RO-negative cells yielded the naive CD8 cells, and terminally differentiated effector memory CD45RA+ cells were excluded. General study points: Depth of sequencing was expected to influence donor clonotype sharing.

Sample: naive CD8+ T cells sorted from blood. The TCR sequence derives from a man between 18 and 35 years old in good health.

The CDR3 spells CATWRGGITEAFF. The DNA for the CDR3 is TGTGCCACTTGGAGGGGGGGCATTACTGAAGCTTTCTTT. The V gene is TRBV19, the J gene TRBJ1-1, with D maybe TRBD1 (6 bases). The germline CDR1 and CDR2 sequences are LNHDA and SQIVND (reference sequence). V was clipped by 10 bases and J by 5 bases, with 17 bases between them. This CDR3 region has 13 residues.